Below are 10 T cell receptor beta chains sequenced from a single sample in a study of blood T cells in healthy people across ages. A second about 6 to 12 cycle PCR used barcoded and J-beta primers. One entry per CDR3 protein results from TCRdb running MiXCR on the 5' RACE reads. The sample includes around 1,100,000 distinct CDR3 sequences, 30% to 40% of them seen just once. Sample: blood. Receptors originate from a young man in good health.

As to this clonotype: A much more abundant neighbour one base away suggests this may be a read error. The rearrangement joins TRBV7-2 to TRBJ2-3; D remains unclear. The CDR3 extends over 13 amino acids. CDR1 and CDR2 from the germline V gene are SGHTA and FQGNSA. Trimming removed 6 bases at V and 10 bases at J, with 17 bases between. The CDR3 loop is CASSQSPEDAQYF. The CDR3, as DNA: TGTGCCAGCAGTCAGAGCCCAGAGGATGCGCAGTATTTT.

V usage is TRBV7-2 and J usage is TRBJ1-1; tentative D call: TRBD1 (5 bases). Per germline, CDR1 SGHTA and CDR2 FQGNSA. This CDR3 comprises 16 residues. V was clipped by 0 bases and J by 0 bases, with 11 bases between them. The CDR3 DNA sequence: TGTGCCAGCAGCTTAGCGGGGCGAACTTTGAACACTGAAGCTTTCTTT. The encoded protein is CASSLAGRTLNTEAFF.

This clonotype came up once. The V gene is TRBV20-1, the J gene TRBJ2-1; TRBD1 or TRBD2 may be the D gene (6 bases each). In germline, CDR1 is DFQATT, CDR2 SNEGSKA (reference sequence). This CDR3 comprises 13 residues. V lost 6 bases and J lost 13, with 22 bases in between. This CDR3 reads CSAIRGDQETQFF. The CDR3 DNA follows: TGCAGTGCCATAAGGGGGGATCAAGAGACCCAGTTCTTC.

V gene TRBV19 combines with J gene TRBJ2-3; no definite D call. Germline lookup yields CDR1 LNHDA and CDR2 SQIVND (reference sequence). This CDR3 has 13 amino acids. V shed 5 bases and J shed 6 bases, with 12 bases lying between them. For the CDR3, the DNA is TGTGCCAGTAGTCCCCGGGTCCGGGATACGCAGTATTTT. Translating it yields CASSPRVRDTQYF.

The chain couples TRBV10-3 to TRBJ2-7; D might be TRBD1 or TRBD2, each matching 5 bases. Trimming removed 10 bases from V and 5 bases from J, with 18 bases in between. Germline CDR1 reads ENHRY; CDR2 reads SYGVKD. This CDR3 spans 13 amino acids. CDR3 DNA sequence: TGTGCCACCAACCCGGGACCTCTTAACGAGCAGTACTTC. This sequence encodes CATNPGPLNEQYF.

As regards this clonotype: The germline gene is not matched at one end of the junction; a read error may be the cause. This chain uses TRBV7-2 with TRBJ1-1, with a tentative D call TRBD1 (5 bases). The germline CDR1 and CDR2 sequences are SGHTA and FQGNSA. This CDR3 is built from 14 residues. The CDR3 region is CASSLVGGNTETFF. The DNA for the CDR3 is TGTGCCAGCAGCTTAGTCGGGGGGAACACTGAAACTTTCTTT.

On this clonotype: A read error is possible here, since a much larger clone lies one base away. This chain connects TRBV4-1 to TRBJ2-1, with D possibly TRBD1 on 6 matching bases. CDR3 length equals 13 residues. Germline loops: CDR1 MGHRA, CDR2 YSYEKL. CDR3 in DNA: TGCACCAGCAGCCAAGGGGGTGGCAATGAGCAGTTCTTC. Protein product: CTSSQGGGNEQFF.

The chain combines TRBV7-9 with TRBJ2-5, with D perhaps matching TRBD1 or TRBD2 (6 bases each). Between the trimmed V and J ends, which lost 5 bases and 2 bases, there was a span of 18 bases. CDR1 is SEHNR, CDR2 FQNEAQ, per germline (reference sequence). This CDR3 is 16 amino acids long. In nucleotides, the CDR3 is TGTGCCAGCAGCCCGCGGAGGGGGGCGATACAAGAGACCCAGTACTTC. It encodes CASSPRRGAIQETQYF.

There are a few counts of this clonotype. The J gene is TRBJ2-4, the V gene TRBV4-1; D gene uncertain. Germline-derived CDR1 and CDR2 are MGHRA and YSYEKL. Trimming removed 1 base at V and 3 bases at J, with 13 bases between. The CDR3 has 16 residues. CDR3 sequence: CASSQVAVVGKNIQYF. The CDR3 DNA sequence: TGCGCCAGCAGCCAAGTCGCGGTTGTAGGCAAAAACATTCAGTACTTC.

Many counts were recorded for this clonotype. The chain recombines TRBV7-2 with TRBJ2-1, with 9 bases fitting TRBD2. The CDR3 has 16 amino acids. The V gene's germline CDR1 is SGHTA and CDR2 FQGNSA. Unmatched junction bases numbered 6, after V lost 1 base and J lost 5 bases. The CDR3 is CASSLDPLAGNNEQFF. The CDR3 DNA is TGTGCCAGCAGCTTAGATCCCCTAGCGGGGAACAATGAGCAGTTCTTC.